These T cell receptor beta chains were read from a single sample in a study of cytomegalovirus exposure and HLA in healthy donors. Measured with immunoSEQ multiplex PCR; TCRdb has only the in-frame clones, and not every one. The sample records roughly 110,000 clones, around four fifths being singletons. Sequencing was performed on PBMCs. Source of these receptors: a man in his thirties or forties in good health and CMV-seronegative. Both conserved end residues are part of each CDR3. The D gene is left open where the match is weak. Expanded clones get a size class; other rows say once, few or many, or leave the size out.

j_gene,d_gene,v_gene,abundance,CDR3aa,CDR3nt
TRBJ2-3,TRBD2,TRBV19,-,CASSQTSGSTDTQYF,TGTGCCAGTAGCCAGACTAGCGGGAGCACAGATACGCAGTATTTT
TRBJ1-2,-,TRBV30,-,CAWSSGANYGYTF,TGTGCCTGGAGTTCGGGAGCTAACTATGGCTACACCTTC
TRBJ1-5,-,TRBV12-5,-,CASGLTLQGYSNQPQHF,TGTGCTAGTGGTCTCACTCTCCAGGGTTACAGCAATCAGCCCCAGCATTTT
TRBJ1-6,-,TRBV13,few,CASSLGRQRLNNSPLHF,TGTGCCAGCAGCTTAGGCAGACAGAGACTGAATAATTCACCCCTCCACTTT
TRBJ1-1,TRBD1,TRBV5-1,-,CASSLAWTGKNTEAFF,TGCGCCAGCAGCTTGGCCTGGACAGGGAAGAACACTGAAGCTTTCTTT
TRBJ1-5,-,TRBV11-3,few,CASSPKNSNQPQHF,TGTGCCAGCAGCCCCAAAAATAGCAATCAGCCCCAGCATTTT
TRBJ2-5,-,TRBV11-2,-,CASSLEFSPLETQYF,TGTGCCAGCAGCTTAGAATTTAGTCCTCTGGAGACCCAGTACTTC
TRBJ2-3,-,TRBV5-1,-,CASSLGGRGGTDTQYF,TGCGCCAGCAGCTTGGGTGGCAGGGGGGGCACAGATACGCAGTATTTT
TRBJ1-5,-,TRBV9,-,CASSVGGLSNQPQHF,TGTGCCAGCAGCGTAGGAGGGCTGAGCAATCAGCCCCAGCATTTT
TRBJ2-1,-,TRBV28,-,CASSNSLAPTYNEQFF,TGTGCCAGCAGTAACTCCCTAGCGCCCACCTACAATGAGCAGTTCTTC
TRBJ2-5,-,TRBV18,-,CASAGTGETQYF,TGTGCCAGCGCCGGGACTGGGGAAACCCAGTACTTC
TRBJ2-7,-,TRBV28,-,CASSSGQSYEQYF,TGTGCCAGCAGTTCCGGACAGTCGTACGAGCAGTACTTC
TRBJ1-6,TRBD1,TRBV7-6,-,CASSPQGARYNSPLHF,TGTGCCAGCAGCCCTCAGGGGGCAAGATATAATTCACCCCTCCACTTT
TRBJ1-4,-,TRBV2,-,CASRPRARRATNEKLFF,TGTGCCAGCAGACCCAGGGCACGGAGGGCAACTAATGAAAAACTGTTTTTT
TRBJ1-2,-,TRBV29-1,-,CSVERQGMYTF,TGCAGCGTTGAACGGCAGGGAATGTACACCTTC
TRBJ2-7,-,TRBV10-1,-,CASSEGRFGSEQYF,TGCGCCAGCAGTGAGGGGAGATTCGGATCCGAGCAGTACTTC
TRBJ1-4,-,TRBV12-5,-,CASAPMAGLNEKLFF,TGTGCTAGTGCCCCAATGGCGGGGCTTAATGAAAAACTGTTTTTT
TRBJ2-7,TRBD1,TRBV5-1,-,CASRPGGNYEQYF,TGCGCCAGCAGACCAGGGGGAAACTACGAGCAGTACTTC
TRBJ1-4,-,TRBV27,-,CASQSAGYNEKLFF,TGTGCCAGCCAGTCGGCAGGTTATAATGAAAAACTGTTTTTT
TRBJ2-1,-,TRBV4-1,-,CASSPAGVEQFF,TGCGCCAGCAGCCCCGCCGGGGTTGAGCAGTTCTTC
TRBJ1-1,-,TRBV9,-,CASSVGQMNTEAFF,TGTGCCAGCAGCGTCGGACAGATGAACACTGAAGCTTTCTTT
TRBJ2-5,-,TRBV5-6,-,CASSFNEETQYF,TGTGCCAGCAGCTTTAATGAGGAGACCCAGTACTTC
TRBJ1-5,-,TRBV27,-,CASSLSSGRREPQHF,TGTGCCAGCAGTTTATCGAGTGGCAGACGGGAGCCCCAGCATTTT
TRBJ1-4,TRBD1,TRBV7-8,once,CASSVNRGVNEKLFF,TGTGCCAGCAGCGTTAACAGGGGGGTTAATGAAAAACTGTTTTTT